A single sample is the source of the 23 T cell receptor beta chains below, sequenced in a study of human T cells and chemical hapten exposure. Each CDR3 protein is one row after TCRdb ran MiXCR on the RACE reads. Among 250,000 or so distinct CDR3 sequences listed, approximately 7.5% were seen once. As for time point: pre-sensitization, week 0. Described treatment: therapeutic diphenylcyclopropenone sensitization with weekly scalp DPC. Sequencing used whole blood, obtained in connection with sensitization to the hapten diphenylcyclopropenone (DPC). The origin of the receptors is a man between 18 and 35 years old with alopecia areata. Some clones in this sample may be carry-over from other donors' samples.

The genes are TRBV12-3 or TRBV12-4 and TRBJ1-1; D gene uncertain. Trimming left V 2 bases short and J 4 bases short, with 11 bases between. This CDR3 comprises 14 residues. As DNA, the CDR3 is TGTGCCAGCAGTTTAACGGCGGGGAGCACTGAAGCTTTCTTT. Residues: CASSLTAGSTEAFF.

This clonotype showed up just a few times. The rearrangement uses TRBV9 and TRBJ2-5, with unresolved D. Trimming took off 3 bases at V and 5 bases at J, with 8 bases between the two ends. CDR3 length: 12 residues. The V gene's germline CDR1 is SGDLS and CDR2 YYNGEE. This CDR3 is CASSGTTETQYF. The DNA for the CDR3 is TGTGCCAGCAGCGGAACAACCGAGACCCAGTACTTC.

The chain combines TRBV7-9 with TRBJ2-5; the match to TRBD1 covers 7 bases. This CDR3 region has 15 residues. V trimming: 5 bases; J trimming: 9 bases; junction bases outside the gene matches: 15. Germline-derived CDR1 and CDR2 are SEHNR and FQNEAQ (reference sequence). The CDR3 DNA follows: TGTGCCAGCAGCAGGACGGGACAGCCCGTTCGGTCCCAGTACTTC. It encodes CASSRTGQPVRSQYF.

This clonotype was seen a handful of times. The gene calls are TRBV29-1 and TRBJ2-3; 7 nucleotides align to TRBD1. V shed 8 bases and J 1 base; nucleotides not matched to a gene: 3. Germline assignment: CDR1 SQVTM and CDR2 ANQGSEA. The CDR3 extends over 12 amino acids. The CDR3 coding sequence is TGCAGCTTTGGACAGGGCACAGATACGCAGTATTTT. Protein: CSFGQGTDTQYF.

V gene TRBV20-1 combines with J gene TRBJ1-2; no firm D call. The germline CDR1 and CDR2 sequences are DFQATT and SNEGSKA (reference sequence). The CDR3 spans 11 residues. This CDR3 is CTVTGAYGYTF. CDR3 nucleotides: TGCACTGTAACGGGAGCCTATGGCTACACCTTC.

V gene TRBV29-1 combines with J gene TRBJ1-4; the match to TRBD1 covers 9 bases. This CDR3 comprises 15 residues. Losses at the gene ends were 7 bases for V and 7 bases for J; bases not matched to a gene: 13. Per the germline V gene, CDR1 is SQVTM and CDR2 is ANQGSEA. CDR3 DNA: TGCAGCGCAGGGACAGGGTTTTTAAGAGGTGAAAAACTGTTTTTT. Translated, it gives CSAGTGFLRGEKLFF. Complete variable domain (other parts from reference TRBV29-1 and TRBJ1-4): SAVISQKPSRDICQRGTSLTIQCQVDSQVTMMFWYRQQPGQSLTLIATANQGSEATYESGFVIDKFPISRPNLTFSTLTVSNMSPEDSSIYLCSAGTGFLRGEKLFFGSGTQLSVL.

This clonotype was seen a handful of times. The chain uses TRBV6-6 and TRBJ1-2; no firm D call. CDR3 size: 13 residues. Deletions cut 2 bases from V and 5 bases from J, with 9 bases between. The germline gives CDR1 MNHNY, CDR2 SVGAGI (reference sequence). CDR3 loop: CASSYGLDYGYTF. Here the CDR3 DNA reads TGTGCCAGCAGTTACGGGCTCGATTATGGCTACACCTTC.

This clonotype was detected ten times or more. V is TRBV7-2 and J is TRBJ1-2; D uncertain. V lost 6 bases, J lost 8 bases, and 16 bases lay in between. In germline, CDR1 is SGHTA, CDR2 FQGNSA. This CDR3 contains 13 residues. CDR3 amino acids: CASRDNQVIGYTF. CDR3 DNA: TGTGCCAGCAGAGATAATCAGGTCATCGGCTACACCTTC.

This clonotype has more than one count but fewer than ten. The V call is TRBV7-9, the J call TRBJ1-2; D is unclear. Germline assignment: CDR1 SEHNR and CDR2 FQNEAQ (reference sequence). The CDR3 sequence is 14 residues long. Trimming removed 0 bases from V and 5 bases from J, with 10 bases in between. The CDR3 DNA sequence: TGTGCCAGCAGCTTAGCCAGCTCTCAATATGGCTACACCTTC. Its translation is CASSLASSQYGYTF.

This chain connects TRBV27 to TRBJ1-4; D gene ambiguous. Germline V gives CDR1 MNHEY, CDR2 SMNVEV (reference sequence). V was cut by 3 bases and J by 6 bases, with 17 bases left in between. This CDR3 spans 16 amino acids. As DNA, the CDR3 is TGTGCCAGCAGTTTTGGGCCCTCGTTCGGGTATGAAAAACTGTTTTTT. Its protein is CASSFGPSFGYEKLFF.

V usage is TRBV7-2 and J usage is TRBJ2-2, with 9 nucleotides matching TRBD1. From germline, CDR1 is SGHTA and CDR2 FQGNSA. The CDR3 contains 15 residues. V lost 5 bases to trimming and J lost 5 bases; unmatched junction nucleotides: 6. CDR3 DNA: TGTGCCAGCAGCCCCGGGACAGGGAGGACCGGGGAGCTGTTTTTT. This encodes CASSPGTGRTGELFF. Full variable domain (rest looked up from reference TRBV7-2 and TRBJ2-2): GAGVSQSPSNKVTEKGKDVELRCDPISGHTALYWYRQSLGQGLEFLIYFQGNSAPDKSGLPSDRFSAERTGGSVSTLTIQRTQQEDSAVYLCASSPGTGRTGELFFGEGSRLTVL.

This clonotype was found a few times. The chain has TRBV21-1 and TRBJ2-3; the D call of TRBD1 is as the table states it, not checked on the DNA. TRBV21-1 is described as a pseudogene. The length of the CDR3 is 17 residues. The CDR3 reads CASSSRDRPSSTDTQYF. In DNA form, the CDR3 reads TGTGCCAGCAGCTCTCGGGACAGGCCATCTTCCACAGATACGCAGTATTTT.

This clonotype has ten or more counts. The rearrangement joins TRBV28 to TRBJ1-1; 7 nucleotides align to TRBD1. The CDR3 has 16 residues. V lost 1 base and J lost 5; bases outside the gene matches: 10. Per the germline V gene, CDR1 is MDHEN and CDR2 is SYDVKM. The CDR3 loop reads CASSLSQGDLGTEAFF. The DNA of the CDR3 is TGTGCCAGCAGTTTATCCCAGGGGGATTTGGGGACTGAAGCTTTCTTT.

The CDR3 is CASSIAYGTGNNYGYTF. In DNA, the CDR3 is TGTGCCAGTAGTATCGCCTATGGGACGGGAAATAACTATGGCTACACCTTC. The genes are TRBV19 and TRBJ1-2; possibly TRBD1 for D (5 bases). V lost 3 bases to trimming and J lost 1 base, with 18 bases between them. The CDR3 has 17 amino acids. Per germline, CDR1 LNHDA and CDR2 SQIVND (reference sequence).

This clonotype was found a few times. The chain couples TRBV12-3 or TRBV12-4 to TRBJ1-2, with D unclear. The V gene lost 10 bases and the J gene lost 8 bases, with 17 bases spanning the gap. The CDR3 runs 12 residues. CDR3: CATGGRLGGYTF. CDR3 DNA: TGTGCCACAGGAGGCAGGCTGGGCGGCTACACCTTC.

This clonotype was detected only a few times. V usage is TRBV7-9 and J usage is TRBJ2-3; a weak D match, TRBD1 (6 bases). The V gene's germline CDR1 is SEHNR and CDR2 FQNEAQ (reference sequence). The V and J ends lost 3 bases and 4 bases respectively, with 23 bases between them. The CDR3 has 18 amino acids. The CDR3 DNA sequence: TGTGCCAGCAGCTTCCCCCAAGGGACACGAAGGTCCCCAGATACGCAGTATTTT. Its translation is CASSFPQGTRRSPDTQYF. Complete variable domain (other parts from reference TRBV7-9 and TRBJ2-3): DTGVSQNPRHKITKRGQNVTFRCDPISEHNRLYWYRQTLGQGPEFLTYFQNEAQLEKSRLLSDRFSAERPKGSFSTLEIQRTEQGDSAMYLCASSFPQGTRRSPDTQYFGPGTRLTVL.

This clonotype was picked up a small number of times. This chain joins TRBV4-1 and TRBJ2-1; 7 bases fit TRBD2. Unmatched junction bases numbered 9, after V lost 1 base and J lost 3 bases. Germline V gene data show CDR1 as MGHRA and CDR2 as YSYEKL. The CDR3 spans 17 residues. CDR3 protein: CASSQGSGRPDYNEQFF. CDR3 bases: TGCGCCAGCAGCCAAGGTAGCGGGCGCCCTGACTACAATGAGCAGTTCTTC.

Only a few counts were recorded for this clonotype. V usage is TRBV10-3 and J usage is TRBJ2-1; TRBD2 matches 7 bases. The CDR3 is 17 residues long. The V gene end was trimmed by 1 base and the J gene end by 0 bases; junction bases not matched to a gene: 6. Germline CDR1 is ENHRY and CDR2 is SYGVKD. The CDR3 DNA sequence: TGTGCCATCAGTGAGTTGGTGGGGGGGAGCTCCTACAATGAGCAGTTCTTC. Its protein is CAISELVGGSSYNEQFF.

This clonotype has a count of ten or more. The rearrangement links TRBV27 to TRBJ1-1; no clear D gene. Germline-derived CDR1 and CDR2 are MNHEY and SMNVEV (reference sequence). The length of the CDR3 is 14 residues. V shed 2 bases and J shed 1 base, with 8 bases lying between them. The CDR3 sequence is CASSLQSGNTEAFF. The CDR3 DNA reads TGTGCCAGCAGTTTACAGTCGGGGAACACTGAAGCTTTCTTT.

This clonotype came up a few times. The CDR3 is CASSRQGVSTGELFF. The CDR3 DNA is TGTGCCAGCAGCCGACAGGGTGTAAGCACCGGGGAGCTGTTTTTT. The chain employs TRBV12-3 or TRBV12-4 and TRBJ2-2, with TRBD1 identical over 7 bases. The CDR3 consists of 15 residues. J lost 4 bases, V lost 6 bases, and 8 bases had no gene match.

This clonotype has more than one count but fewer than ten. This chain joins TRBV3-1 and TRBJ1-6, with D hard to call. This CDR3 has 14 amino acids. Between the trimmed V and J ends, which lost 4 bases and 3 bases, there was a span of 7 bases. Per the germline V gene, CDR1 is LGHDT and CDR2 is YNNKEL (reference sequence). As DNA, the CDR3 is TGTGCCAGCAGCCCCGAGGACTATAATTCACCCCTCCACTTT. Translated: CASSPEDYNSPLHF.

This clonotype occurred a few times. The chain recombines TRBV5-5 with TRBJ2-1; 7 nucleotides match TRBD2. With 5 bases clipped from V and 5 bases from J, the junction kept 10 bases outside the gene matches. CDR3 length equals 15 residues. Germline V gives CDR1 SGHKS, CDR2 YYEKEE (reference sequence). The CDR3 DNA sequence: TGTGCCAGCAGATCGACCGGGACTACAAACAATGAGCAGTTCTTC. This encodes CASRSTGTTNNEQFF.

This clonotype was detected many times. The chain couples TRBV10-3 to TRBJ1-1; 7 bases are shared with TRBD1. In germline, CDR1 is ENHRY, CDR2 SYGVKD. Losses at the gene ends were 2 bases for V and 0 bases for J; bases not matched to a gene: 3. The length of the CDR3 is 15 residues. CDR3 nucleotides: TGTGCCATCAGTGAGGCTCAGGGGGTGAACACTGAAGCTTTCTTT. Protein: CAISEAQGVNTEAFF.